In its sample, the clone carrying this TCR beta chain was seen a few times. Its antigen is unknown. Every participating donor gave one draw, a heparinised blood sample averaging roughly 100 mL. CDR1 MDHEN and CDR2 SYDVKM come from the germline V gene. The CDR3 has 12 residues. Trimming cost V 2 bases and J 9 bases, with 8 bases left between them. This sample is part of a study of beta chain features in type 1 diabetes. Study findings and constraints: Whether TCRB rearrangement is influenced by HLA type went unresolved here. All four CD4+ subsets of Type 1 diabetes patients contained TCRB CDR3s that were moderately but significantly shorter. A greater similarity of naive, central memory and Treg TCRB repertoires was seen among patients than among healthy donors. Individuals with type 1 diabetes displayed fewer insertions and more deletions at VDJ junctions.

Of the isolated RNA, all was reverse transcribed, and so the sequenced material was expressed TCRB transcripts. The data were produced by immunoSEQ multiplex PCR, yet TCRdb's version contains in-frame clones alone and is incomplete. The top ten hold more than 0.45% of the sample, which has 150,000 to 190,000 clones, about 9.4% seen once. Input material: central memory CD4+ T cells from blood. The rearrangement joins TRBV28 to TRBJ2-1; D call uncertain. This clonotype was obtained from a man aged 30 to 45 with type 1 diabetes. In DNA, the CDR3 is TGTGCCAGCAGTTTAACTAATTCTGAGCAGTTCTTC. It codes for CASSLTNSEQFF.